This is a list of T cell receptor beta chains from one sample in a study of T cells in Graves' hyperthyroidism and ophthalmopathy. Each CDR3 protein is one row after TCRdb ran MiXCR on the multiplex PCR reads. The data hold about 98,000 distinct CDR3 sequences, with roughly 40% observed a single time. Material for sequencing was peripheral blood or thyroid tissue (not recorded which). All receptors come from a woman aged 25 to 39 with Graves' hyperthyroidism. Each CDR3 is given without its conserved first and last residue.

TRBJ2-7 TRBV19 ASSIGTGARSYEQY
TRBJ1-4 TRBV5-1 ASRATQGGGGEKLF
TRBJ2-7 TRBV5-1 ASSLRQGGSSYEQY
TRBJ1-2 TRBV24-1 AAQGIEGYT
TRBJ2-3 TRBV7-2 ASSPDSAMGNTQY
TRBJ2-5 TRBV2 ASSEVAQETQY
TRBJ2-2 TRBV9 ASARVDSGELF
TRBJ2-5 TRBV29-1 SVGTGNGETQY
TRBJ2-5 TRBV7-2 ACAGVAGGGQETQY
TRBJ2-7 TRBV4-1 ASSLGQLWDYEQY
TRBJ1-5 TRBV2 ASSLIESNQPQH
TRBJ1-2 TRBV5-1 ASQPLGTGDPYT
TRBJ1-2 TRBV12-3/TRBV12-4 ASRAGIANYGYT
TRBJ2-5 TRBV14 ASAGGQETQY
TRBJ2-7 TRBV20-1 SAHGLAGIVYEQY
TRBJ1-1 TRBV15 ATSKVGPNTEAF
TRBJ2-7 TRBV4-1 ASSRKSLERGRRETRYEQY
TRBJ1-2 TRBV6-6 ASSEVGQTPYGYT
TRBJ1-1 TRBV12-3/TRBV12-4 ASKLRGGITEAF
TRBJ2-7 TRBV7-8 ASSLALTGTYEQY
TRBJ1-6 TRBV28 ASSFGDSPLH
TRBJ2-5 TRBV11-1 ASSSRTGEETQY
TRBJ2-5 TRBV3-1 ASSQVVSWRETQY